Given below is one T cell receptor (beta chain) in context. Its specificity is unknown. TCRdb independently ran MiXCR on the reads; one entry per CDR3 protein. The sample lists around 300,000 distinct CDR3 sequences, roughly 25% occurring once. These data originate in a study of T cell repertoires in cytomegalovirus infection. Study background: Matching HLA type, along with CMV infection, was indicated by public TCR beta signatures.

General study points: There were HLA-C-restricted CMV-specific TCR beta clonotypes dominating the ex vivo response. Summed frequency of shared TCR beta families picked out CMV carriers who also had the relevant HLA.

The CDR3 runs to 19 residues. V lost 2 bases and J 0 bases, leaving 20 bases between the germline ends. Germline values: CDR1 MNHEY, CDR2 SVGEGT. Sequencing was carried out using PBMCs. The rearrangement joins TRBV6-2 or TRBV6-3 to TRBJ2-4, with D possibly TRBD1 on 5 matching bases. The TCR comes from a human donor in good health (CMV status not recorded). Some clones in this sample may be carry-over from other donors' samples. This chain's CDR3 is CASSYNLVLTGIAKNIQYF. Written as DNA, the CDR3 is TGTGCCAGCAGTTACAATCTCGTGCTCACAGGAATAGCCAAAAACATTCAGTACTTC.